The source of this TCR beta chain is a study of cytomegalovirus exposure and HLA in healthy donors. Background on the study: HLA-typed donors were the source of 82 million or so unique TCRs, which an early data release held. Whole-study results and caveats: Clonal expansion, a later analysis showed, was greater in HLA-associated TCR beta chains than in equally common others.

With 60 Vbeta and 13 Jbeta primers, the PCR was carried out. Assay: immunoSEQ multiplex PCR; the TCRdb copy retains only in-frame clones and omits some. Seen here are approximately 130,000 clones, 70% to 80% observed once, and the top ten hold 0.95% to 1.5%. As for this clone: Its specificity is unknown.

This CDR3 is 14 amino acids long. Losses at the gene ends were 4 bases for V and 5 bases for J; bases not matched to a gene: 8. The V gene's germline CDR1 is SGDLS and CDR2 YYNGEE. J is TRBJ1-2 and V is TRBV9; 7 nucleotides align to TRBD1. The receptor was isolated from a man aged 50 to 60 in good health and CMV-seronegative. Specimen: PBMCs. The CDR3 loop is CASSSGQKIYGYTF. Here the CDR3 DNA reads TGTGCCAGCAGCTCGGGACAGAAAATATATGGCTACACCTTC.